A single sample gave rise to the 19 T cell receptor beta chains below, sequenced in a study of T cell repertoires in cytomegalovirus infection. Using its own MiXCR run on the reads, TCRdb lists one record per CDR3 protein. The top ten hold around 1.6% of the sample, which has 200,000 to 300,000 distinct CDR3 sequences, more than 9% seen once. The sample consisted of PBMCs. These receptor sequences come from a human donor in good health (CMV status not recorded). Some clones in this sample may be carry-over from other donors' samples.

This clonotype was counted at least ten times. The chain carries TRBV5-6 and TRBJ1-2; no firm D call. Trimming left V 2 bases short and J 0 bases short, with 8 bases between. The germline V gene encodes CDR1 SGHDT and CDR2 YYEEEE. The CDR3 spans 14 residues. For the CDR3, the DNA is TGTGCCAGCAGCTTCGGAAAAACTAACTATGGCTACACCTTC. Protein: CASSFGKTNYGYTF.

Points on this clonotype: A much larger clone lies a single base off, so this may be a read error. The conserved phenylalanine or tryptophan normally closing the CDR3 is absent here, so this likely arose from a read error. The chain carries TRBV6-6 and TRBJ2-7; D gene ambiguous. The germline CDR1 and CDR2 sequences are MNHNY and SVGAGI (reference sequence). This CDR3 region has 11 residues. The V end lost 4 bases, the J end lost 6 bases, and 7 bases lay between the germline ends. Here the CDR3 reads CASSLGPEQYS. The CDR3 nucleotides read TGTGCCAGCAGTTTAGGGCCCGAGCAGTACTCC.

The chain joins TRBV7-7 to TRBJ2-2; tentative D call: TRBD2 (6 bases). This CDR3 is built from 16 residues. V lost 5 bases to trimming and J lost 1 base, with 14 bases between them. Germline values: CDR1 SSHAT, CDR2 FNYEAQ (reference sequence). The DNA of the CDR3 is TGTGCCAGCAGCCCTCGGGGACTCCTGAACACCGGGGAGCTGTTTTTT. Encoded protein: CASSPRGLLNTGELFF.

This clonotype was seen repeatedly, ten times or more. V is TRBV7-2 and J is TRBJ2-5; TRBD2 matches 7 bases. The CDR3 consists of 13 residues. Germline lookup yields CDR1 SGHTA and CDR2 FQGNSA. The ends lost 6 bases at V and 5 bases at J; junction bases unmatched: 6. This CDR3 is CASRILASETQYF. DNA of the CDR3: TGTGCCAGCAGAATACTAGCGTCGGAGACCCAGTACTTC.

V is TRBV20-1 and J is TRBJ1-1; D is uncertain. The V end lost 1 base, the J end lost 3 bases, and 9 bases lay between the germline ends. There are 13 residues in the CDR3. Germline V CDR1 and CDR2: DFQATT, SNEGSKA (reference sequence). CDR3 sequence (DNA): TGCAGTGCTAGAGGGGGAGTGGACACTGAAGCTTTCTTT. Amino acid sequence: CSARGGVDTEAFF.

This clonotype was observed at least ten times. The V and J genes are TRBV7-2 and TRBJ2-5; TRBD1 might be the D (5 bases). The CDR3 extends over 14 amino acids. Between the trimmed V and J ends, which lost 4 bases and 1 base, there was a span of 10 bases. Germline V gene data show CDR1 as SGHTA and CDR2 as FQGNSA. CDR3 in amino acids: CASSSRGSQETQYF. DNA for the CDR3: TGTGCCAGCAGCTCAAGGGGATCCCAAGAGACCCAGTACTTC. Based on the CDR3 plus reference TRBV7-2 and TRBJ2-5, the full variable domain is GAGVSQSPSNKVTEKGKDVELRCDPISGHTALYWYRQSLGQGLEFLIYFQGNSAPDKSGLPSDRFSAERTGGSVSTLTIQRTQQEDSAVYLCASSSRGSQETQYFGPGTRLLVL.

This clonotype was observed a few times. The J gene is TRBJ2-7, the V gene TRBV6-2 or TRBV6-3, with TRBD1 matching over 12 bases. J was trimmed by 4 bases and V by 1 base; bases with no gene match: 8. Germline CDR1 and CDR2: MNHEY and SVGEGT. The CDR3 consists of 17 residues. The CDR3 bases are TGTGCCAGCAGTTACTTTCCGGGACAGGGGGCTCGGTACGAGCAGTACTTC. This codes for CASSYFPGQGARYEQYF.

This clonotype was detected a few times. J is TRBJ2-1 and V is TRBV29-1, with a tentative D call TRBD2 (6 bases). The V gene's germline CDR1 is SQVTM and CDR2 ANQGSEA. This CDR3 contains 12 residues. V gave up 7 bases and J gave up 5 bases, with 12 bases separating them. The CDR3 bases are TGCAGCGGAAGGGAGGCCAACAATGAGCAGTTCTTC. Protein: CSGREANNEQFF.

The chain couples TRBV6-1 to TRBJ2-7, with 7 bases matching TRBD2. This CDR3 is built from 14 residues. Germline assignment: CDR1 MNHNS and CDR2 SASEGT. After removal of 4 bases from V and 7 bases from J, the junction contained 10 bases not matched to a gene. The CDR3 is CASSASSREREQYF. The CDR3 DNA sequence: TGTGCCAGCAGTGCTTCATCGCGGGAGAGGGAGCAGTACTTC.

This clonotype occurred many times. V is TRBV6-1 and J is TRBJ1-1; D uncertain. The CDR3 totals 13 residues. The V and J ends lost 7 bases and 0 bases respectively, with 9 bases between them. The germline V gene encodes CDR1 MNHNS and CDR2 SASEGT. The CDR3 here is CASNPLMNTEAFF. Written as DNA, the CDR3 is TGTGCCAGCAATCCACTTATGAACACTGAAGCTTTCTTT.

Points on this clonotype: One end of the junction does not line up with germline, which may come from a read error. The chain joins TRBV29-1 to TRBJ2-7; 7 bases align to TRBD2. CDR1 and CDR2 (germline): SQVTM, ANQGSEA. This CDR3 region has 14 residues. Written as DNA, the CDR3 is TGCGGCGTCGGAGCGGGAACTCCCCCCTACGAGCAGTACTTC. Translating gives CGVGAGTPPYEQYF.

This clonotype has ten or more counts. This chain joins TRBV27 and TRBJ1-6; D gene unclear. The germline gives CDR1 MNHEY, CDR2 SMNVEV (reference sequence). This CDR3 is built from 15 residues. V lost 3 bases, J lost 7 bases, and 13 bases lay in between. The CDR3 sequence: CASSFAGPDNSPLHF. The CDR3 bases are TGTGCCAGCAGTTTTGCAGGCCCCGACAATTCACCCCTCCACTTT.

This clonotype has a count of ten or more. This chain links TRBV24-1 with TRBJ2-7; D may be TRBD2 (5 bases). Trimming took off 3 bases at V and 2 bases at J, with 16 bases between the two ends. CDR3 length: 16 residues. Germline CDR1 KGHDR, CDR2 SFDVKD. The CDR3 sequence: CATSDPRGHPAYEQYF. DNA for the CDR3: TGTGCCACCAGTGATCCTCGAGGGCACCCAGCCTACGAGCAGTACTTC.

This clonotype was observed at least ten times. V usage is TRBV7-2 and J usage is TRBJ1-6; 10 bases match TRBD1. Germline V lookup: CDR1 SGHTA, CDR2 FQGNSA. The CDR3 covers 18 residues. Trimming cost V 5 bases and J 9 bases; bases outside gene matches: 16. CDR3 in amino acids: CASSDTHLGTGVSSPLHF. DNA of the CDR3: TGTGCCAGCAGCGACACGCACTTAGGGACAGGGGTTAGTTCACCCCTCCACTTT.

This clonotype was seen a few times. V is TRBV28 and J is TRBJ2-3; TRBD1 aligns across 7 bases. This CDR3 is built from 14 residues. Trimming took 7 bases from V and 6 from J; bases not matched to a gene: 10. Germline lookup yields CDR1 MDHEN and CDR2 SYDVKM. Here the CDR3 reads CASIPGGSSDTQYF. The CDR3 coding sequence is TGTGCCAGCATCCCAGGGGGTAGTTCTGATACGCAGTATTTT. Full variable domain (rest looked up from reference TRBV28 and TRBJ2-3): DVKVTQSSRYLVKRTGEKVFLECVQDMDHENMFWYRQDPGLGLRLIYFSYDVKMKEKGDIPEGYSVSREKKERFSLILESASTNQTSMYLCASIPGGSSDTQYFGPGTRLTVL.

Of note for this clonotype: A much larger clonotype is one base distant, so this may be a read error. The gene calls are TRBV7-2 and TRBJ2-7, with 9 bases identical to TRBD2. Germline trimming cut 6 bases from V and 4 bases from J; bases unmatched to any gene: 16. CDR3 length: 17 amino acids. Germline V CDR1 and CDR2: SGHTA, FQGNSA. CDR3: CASSATASGTLRYEQYF. The CDR3, as DNA: TGTGCCAGCAGTGCCACGGCTAGCGGGACCCTCAGGTACGAGCAGTACTTC. Together with reference TRBV7-2 and TRBJ2-7, the CDR3 gives the full variable domain: GAGVSQSPSNKVTEKGKDVELRCDPISGHTALYWYRQSLGQGLEFLIYFQGNSAPDKSGLPSDRFSAERTGGSVSTLTIQRTQQEDSAVYLCASSATASGTLRYEQYFGPGTRLTVT.

This clonotype was observed many times. This chain links TRBV7-8 with TRBJ2-7; unclear D gene. V lost 3 bases, J lost 5 bases, and 8 bases lay in between. Looked up from germline, CDR1 is SGHVS and CDR2 is FQNEAQ. The CDR3 extends over 12 amino acids. The CDR3 loop reads CASSLNLDEQYF. CDR3 bases: TGTGCCAGCAGCTTGAACCTAGACGAGCAGTACTTC.

This clonotype was detected ten times or more. The chain links TRBV6-5 to TRBJ2-7, with D perhaps given as TRBD1 or TRBD2 (5 bases each). Germline V gene sequence: CDR1 MNHEY, CDR2 SVGAGI. V lost 6 bases and J lost 3, with 15 bases in between. The CDR3 has 14 amino acids. The CDR3 DNA follows: TGTGCCAGCAGATCCTCCGGGACGGACTACGAGCAGTACTTC. Translating it yields CASRSSGTDYEQYF.

This clonotype was picked up a small number of times. The V call is TRBV20-1, the J call TRBJ2-3, with 9 positions matching TRBD2. This CDR3 has 15 amino acids. Germline V CDR1 and CDR2: DFQATT, SNEGSKA (reference sequence). The junction had 12 bases not matched to a gene; V was cut back by 6 bases and J by 5 bases. The chain's CDR3 is CSAPSAGGWVDTQYF. In DNA form, the CDR3 reads TGCAGTGCGCCCTCGGCGGGAGGGTGGGTAGATACGCAGTATTTT.